Sequencing of this T cell receptor beta chain was carried out in a study of T cells after yellow fever vaccination. This clonotype was observed a handful of times. CDR3 length equals 13 residues. Trimming removed 0 bases from V and 5 bases from J, with 8 bases in between. Per germline, CDR1 MNHEY and CDR2 SVGAGI. TCRdb reanalysed the 5' RACE reads using MiXCR and keeps one entry per CDR3 protein. The sample lists 600,000 to 750,000 distinct CDR3 sequences, 9% to 15% occurring once. The sequence derives from a man aged 25 to 40 who received the YFV17D yellow fever vaccine. The sample in question was PBMCs, obtained on the day of the yellow fever booster vaccination. The gene calls are TRBV6-5 and TRBJ2-7, with no clear D. The CDR3, as DNA: TGTGCCAGCAGTTACTCGCGTTGGGACGAGCAGTACTTC. Amino acid sequence: CASSYSRWDEQYF.